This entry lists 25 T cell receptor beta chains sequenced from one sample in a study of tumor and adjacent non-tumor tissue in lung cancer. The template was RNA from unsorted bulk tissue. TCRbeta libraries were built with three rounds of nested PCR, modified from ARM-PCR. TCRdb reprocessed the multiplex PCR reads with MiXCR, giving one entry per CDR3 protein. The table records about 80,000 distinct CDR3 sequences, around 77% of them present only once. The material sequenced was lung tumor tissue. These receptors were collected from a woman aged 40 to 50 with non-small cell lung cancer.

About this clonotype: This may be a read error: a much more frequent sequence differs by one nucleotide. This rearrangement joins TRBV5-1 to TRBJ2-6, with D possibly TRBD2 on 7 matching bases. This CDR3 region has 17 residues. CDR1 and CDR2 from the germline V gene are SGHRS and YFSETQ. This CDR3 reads CASSLNGGLSGAIVLTF. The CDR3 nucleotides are TGCGCCAGCAGCCTCAACGGGGGGCTCTCTGGGGCCATCGTCCTGACTTTC.

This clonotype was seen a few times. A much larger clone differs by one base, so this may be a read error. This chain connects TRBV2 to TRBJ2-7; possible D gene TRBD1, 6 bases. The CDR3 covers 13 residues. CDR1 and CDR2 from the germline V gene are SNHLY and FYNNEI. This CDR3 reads CTSTRDRTGEQYF. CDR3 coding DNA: TGTACCAGCACGAGAGACAGGACCGGAGAGCAGTACTTC.

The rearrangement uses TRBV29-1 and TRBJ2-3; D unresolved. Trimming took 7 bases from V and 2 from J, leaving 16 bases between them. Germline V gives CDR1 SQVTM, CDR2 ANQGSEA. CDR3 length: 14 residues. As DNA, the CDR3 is TGCAGCGCCTATTTCGCGGACGACACAGATACGCAGTATTTT. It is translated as CSAYFADDTDTQYF.

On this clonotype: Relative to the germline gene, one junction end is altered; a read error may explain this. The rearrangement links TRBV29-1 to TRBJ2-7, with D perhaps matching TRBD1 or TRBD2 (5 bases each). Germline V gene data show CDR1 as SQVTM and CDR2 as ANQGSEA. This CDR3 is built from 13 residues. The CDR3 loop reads CSVRDGGIYEHYF. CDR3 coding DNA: TGCAGCGTTAGGGACGGAGGAATTTACGAGCACTACTTC.

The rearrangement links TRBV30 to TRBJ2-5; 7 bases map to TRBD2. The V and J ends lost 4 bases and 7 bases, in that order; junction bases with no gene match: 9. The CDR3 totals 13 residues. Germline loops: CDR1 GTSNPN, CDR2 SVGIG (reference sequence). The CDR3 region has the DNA TGTGCCTGGAAATCAGCGGGGCTGTGGACCCAGTACTTC. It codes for CAWKSAGLWTQYF.

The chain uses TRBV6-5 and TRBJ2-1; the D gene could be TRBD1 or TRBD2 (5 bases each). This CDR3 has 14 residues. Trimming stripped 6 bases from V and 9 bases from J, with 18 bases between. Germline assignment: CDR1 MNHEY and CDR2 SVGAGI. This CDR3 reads CASSGDGNHIEQFF. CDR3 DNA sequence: TGTGCCAGCAGCGGGGACGGAAACCACATTGAGCAGTTCTTC.

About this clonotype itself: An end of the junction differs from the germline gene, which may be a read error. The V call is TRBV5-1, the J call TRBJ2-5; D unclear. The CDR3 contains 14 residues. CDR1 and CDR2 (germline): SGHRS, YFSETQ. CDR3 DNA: TGCGCCAACAGCTTCCAGGTCCAACAAGAGACCCAGTACTTC. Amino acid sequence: CANSFQVQQETQYF. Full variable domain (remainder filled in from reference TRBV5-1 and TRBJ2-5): KAGVTQTPRYLIKTRGQQVTLSCSPISGHRSVSWYQQTPGQGLQFLFEYFSETQRNKGNFPGRFSGRQFSNSRSEMNVSTLELGDSALYLCANSFQVQQETQYFGPGTRLLVL.

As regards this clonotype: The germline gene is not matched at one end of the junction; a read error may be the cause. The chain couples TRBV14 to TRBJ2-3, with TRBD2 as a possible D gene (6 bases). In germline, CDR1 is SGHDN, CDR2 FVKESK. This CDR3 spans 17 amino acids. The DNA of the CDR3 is TGTACCAACAGCCAAGACGCGGGAATTGATGGCACAGATACGCAATATTTT. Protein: CTNSQDAGIDGTDTQYF.

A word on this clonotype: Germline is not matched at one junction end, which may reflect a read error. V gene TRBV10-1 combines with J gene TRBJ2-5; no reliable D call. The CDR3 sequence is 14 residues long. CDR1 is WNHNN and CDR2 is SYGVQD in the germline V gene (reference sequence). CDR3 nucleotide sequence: TGCGCCAGCGGTGAGTTTGGGAACCAAGAGACCCAGTATTTC. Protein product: CASGEFGNQETQYF.

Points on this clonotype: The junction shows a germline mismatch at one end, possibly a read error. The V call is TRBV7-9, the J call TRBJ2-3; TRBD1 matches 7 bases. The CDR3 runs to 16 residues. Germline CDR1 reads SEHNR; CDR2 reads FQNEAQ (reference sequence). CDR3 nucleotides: TGTACCAGCAGTGGCCCGGGACAGCGAAGCACTGATACGCAGTATTTT. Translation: CTSSGPGQRSTDTQYF.

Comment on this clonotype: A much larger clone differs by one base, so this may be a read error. This CDR3 reads CSASYLSYELYF. The CDR3 nucleotides are TGCAGTGCTAGTTATCTATCCTACGAGCTGTACTTC. The chain uses TRBV20-1 and TRBJ2-7; D not certain. The CDR3 covers 12 residues. From germline, CDR1 is DFQATT and CDR2 SNEGSKA (reference sequence).

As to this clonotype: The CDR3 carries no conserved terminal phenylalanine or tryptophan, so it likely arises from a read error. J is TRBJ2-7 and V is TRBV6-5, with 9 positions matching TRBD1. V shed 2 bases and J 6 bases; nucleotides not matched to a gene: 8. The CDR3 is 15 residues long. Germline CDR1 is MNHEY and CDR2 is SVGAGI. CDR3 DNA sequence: TGTGCCAGCAGTTACATACCGGGACAGGGCTGCGAGCAGTACATC. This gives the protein CASSYIPGQGCEQYI.

The CDR3 region is CSTRDTSRSGANVLTF. CDR3 sequence (DNA): TGCAGCACCCGGGACACGTCCAGGTCTGGGGCCAACGTCCTGACTTTC. The chain recombines TRBV29-1 with TRBJ2-6, with D perhaps TRBD1 (6 bases). The CDR3 is made up of 16 amino acids. Trimming took 8 bases from V and 1 from J, leaving 18 bases between them. Looked up from germline, CDR1 is SQVTM and CDR2 is ANQGSEA.

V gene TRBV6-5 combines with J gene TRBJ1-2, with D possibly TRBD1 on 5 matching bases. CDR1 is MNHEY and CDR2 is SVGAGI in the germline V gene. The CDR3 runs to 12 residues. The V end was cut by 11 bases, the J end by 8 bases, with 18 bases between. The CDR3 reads CAQLFPWGGYTF. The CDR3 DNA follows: TGTGCCCAGTTATTCCCCTGGGGGGGCTACACCTTC.

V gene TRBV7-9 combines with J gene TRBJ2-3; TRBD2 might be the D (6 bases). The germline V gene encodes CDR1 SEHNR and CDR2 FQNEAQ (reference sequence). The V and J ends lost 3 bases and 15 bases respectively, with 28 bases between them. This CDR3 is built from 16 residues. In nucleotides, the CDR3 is TGTGCCAGCAGCTTCATGCGGGATACTAGCACAGATATGCGATATTTT. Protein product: CASSFMRDTSTDMRYF.

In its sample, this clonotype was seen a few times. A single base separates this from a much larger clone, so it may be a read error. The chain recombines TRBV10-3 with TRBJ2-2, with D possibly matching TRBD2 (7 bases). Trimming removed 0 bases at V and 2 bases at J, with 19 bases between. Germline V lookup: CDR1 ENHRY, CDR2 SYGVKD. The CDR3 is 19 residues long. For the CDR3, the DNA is TGTGCCATCAGTGAGTCGGAGCGTGAGGGGGGGCCCAACACCGGGGAGCTGTTTTTT. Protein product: CAISESEREGGPNTGELFF.

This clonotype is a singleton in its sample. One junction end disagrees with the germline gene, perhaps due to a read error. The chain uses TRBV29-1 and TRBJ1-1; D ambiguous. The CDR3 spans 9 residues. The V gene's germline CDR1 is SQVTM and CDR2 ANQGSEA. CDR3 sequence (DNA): TGTAGCGTGGGGTTTGAAACTTTCTTT. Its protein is CSVGFETFF.

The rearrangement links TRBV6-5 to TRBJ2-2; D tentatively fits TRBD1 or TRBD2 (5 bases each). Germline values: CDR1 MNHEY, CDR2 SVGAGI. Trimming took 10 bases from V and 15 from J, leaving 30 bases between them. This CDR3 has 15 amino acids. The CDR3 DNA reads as TGTGCCACCAGGTCGCAGGGTTCGAACACCGGGGAAGTGTTTTTT. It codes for CATRSQGSNTGEVFF.

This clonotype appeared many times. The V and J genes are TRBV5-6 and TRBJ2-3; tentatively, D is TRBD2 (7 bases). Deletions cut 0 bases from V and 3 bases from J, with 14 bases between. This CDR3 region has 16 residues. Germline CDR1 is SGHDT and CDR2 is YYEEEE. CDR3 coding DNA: TGTGCCAGCAGCTTGGTGGGGGGGGCCGGTACAGATACGCAGTATTTT. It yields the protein CASSLVGGAGTDTQYF.

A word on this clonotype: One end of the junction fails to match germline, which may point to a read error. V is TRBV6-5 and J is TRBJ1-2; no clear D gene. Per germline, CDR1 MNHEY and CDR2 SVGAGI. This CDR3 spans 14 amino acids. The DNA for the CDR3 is TGTACCAGCAGTTACTTCGGAGCTAACCATGGCTACACCTTC. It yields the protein CTSSYFGANHGYTF.

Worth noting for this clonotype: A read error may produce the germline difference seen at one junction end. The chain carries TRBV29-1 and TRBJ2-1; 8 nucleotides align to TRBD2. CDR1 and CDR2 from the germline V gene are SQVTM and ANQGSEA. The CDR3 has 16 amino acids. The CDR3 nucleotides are TGCTGCGTTGAAGCAATGACTATCGGGAGGGGGGGTGAGCAATTCTTC. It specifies CCVEAMTIGRGGEQFF.

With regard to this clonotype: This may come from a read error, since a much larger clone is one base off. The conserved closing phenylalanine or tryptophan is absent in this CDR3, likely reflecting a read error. The CDR3 DNA reads as TGTGCCAGCAGAAAACCCCAGGGGAAACGGGAAGCTTTCGTT. Amino acids: CASRKPQGKREAFV. This chain uses TRBV6-5 with TRBJ1-1; D might be TRBD1 (6 bases). V dropped 6 bases and J dropped 8 bases, with 19 bases sitting between them. Germline V CDR1 and CDR2: MNHEY, SVGAGI. The CDR3 runs 14 residues.

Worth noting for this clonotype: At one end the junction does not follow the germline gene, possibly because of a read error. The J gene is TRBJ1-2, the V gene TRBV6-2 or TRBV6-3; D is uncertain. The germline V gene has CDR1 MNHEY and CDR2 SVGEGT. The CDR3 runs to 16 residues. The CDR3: CASSDPSTVVNCGYTF. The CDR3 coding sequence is TGTGCCAGCAGTGATCCCTCGACGGTAGTTAACTGTGGCTACACCTTC.

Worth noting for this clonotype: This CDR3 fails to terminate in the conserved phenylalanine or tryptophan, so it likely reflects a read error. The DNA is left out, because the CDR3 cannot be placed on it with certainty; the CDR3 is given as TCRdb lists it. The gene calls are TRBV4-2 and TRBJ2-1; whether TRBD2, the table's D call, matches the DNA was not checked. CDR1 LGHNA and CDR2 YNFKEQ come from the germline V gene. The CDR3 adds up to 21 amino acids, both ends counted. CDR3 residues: CASSQYNGLAGDRGTYNEHFV.

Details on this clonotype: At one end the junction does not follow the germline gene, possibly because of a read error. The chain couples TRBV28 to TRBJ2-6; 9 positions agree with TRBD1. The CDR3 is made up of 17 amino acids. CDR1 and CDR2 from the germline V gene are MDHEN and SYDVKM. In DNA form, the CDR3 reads TGTGCCAGCAGTGCGGCCGGGACAGGGACTGGGGCCGACGTCCTGACTTTC. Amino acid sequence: CASSAAGTGTGADVLTF.